This T cell receptor beta chain came from a study of Ad26.COV2.S vaccination and SARS-CoV-2 variants listed by TCRdb under 2021. Regarding the study in general: Donors in the vaccine arm were drawn from COV1001, a phase I-IIa trial of Ad26.COV2.S in healthy adults that was multicentre, randomized, double-blind and placebo-controlled. Ad26.COV2.S was given intramuscularly at 5x10^10 or 1x10^11 viral particles, as a single shot or as two shots 56 days apart. Sequencing of the TCRbeta repertoire served to evaluate the specificity and breadth of SARS-CoV-2-reactive T cell receptors following Ad26.COV2.S vaccination. A total of roughly 32 samples were included in the TCR-sequenced set, comprising some 20 Ad26.COV2.S vaccine recipients, 5 placebo recipients and 8 SARS-CoV-2 convalescent individuals. Trial participants were randomized into five groups of five, in which low-dose or high-dose Ad26.COV2.S was given once or twice, or placebo was given on both occasions. Throughout the experiments and outcome assessment, investigators stayed blinded to trial group allocation. General findings and caveats noted by the study authors: Ad26.COV2.S recipients had higher spike-specific TCR breadth than placebo recipients (P = 0.0014). Non-spike TCR breadth was comparable between vaccine and placebo recipients, consistent with the vaccine containing only spike. The authors noted that the TCR breadth and depth analyses may have underestimated total T cell responses. The study was not powered for comparison of responses between vaccine doses or regimens. After vaccination, spike-specific CD8+ and CD4+ T cell responses were reported to show substantial breadth.

In the case of this clone: It lacks a known antigen. Per-base quality was not reported, and no clone a single base away is much larger than it.

The immunoSEQ Assay was used to sequence TCRbeta CDR3 regions. After extraction, genomic DNA underwent amplification by bias-controlled multiplex PCR, followed by high-throughput sequencing. The source study handled its data this way. Collapsing and filtering of sequences were performed to quantify the absolute abundance of each unique TCRbeta CDR3 region. T cell fraction was estimated by normalizing TCRbeta template counts to usable DNA, with usable DNA measured through amplification of reference genes found in all nucleated cells. Repertoire TCRs were annotated as SARS-CoV-2-specific when V gene, CDR3 amino acid sequence and J gene were exactly matched to a known reactive TCR set. MIRA supplied the reference SARS-CoV-2 TCR set, which was filtered for enrichment in COVID-19-positive ImmuneCODE repertoires so that public or cross-reactive TCRs were removed. Using the MIRA antigens, annotated TCRs were further analysed by specific ORF or by position within an ORF. Depth was the summed frequency of annotated unique rearrangements, while breadth was defined as annotated unique rearrangements over total unique productive rearrangements. Two-sided Wilcoxon rank-sum tests were used to compare TCR breadth between groups. The clones in this table, taken by TCRdb from immuneACCESS, are in-frame only. Not every clone is retained; where verified, under half of the shortfall comes from an unresolved V gene, and the cause of the rest is unknown. V, J and clone size are taken as reported in that table, and D and trimming were inferred from the DNA itself. In this sample the table shows fewer than 500,000 clones, 85% to 90% of which occur a single time. The ten most abundant clones make up about 2.5% of the sample.

The treatment or condition label corresponds to: some 19 received Ad26.COV2.S at low or high dose, single or two shots; about 5 received placebo; per-sample allocation not given. Repertoires of vaccine and placebo recipients were sequenced from samples taken on day 63 after the first injection. Between 29 July and 7 August 2020, Cohort 1b enrolled 20 to 30 adults aged 18-55 years at one site in Boston, USA. Ad26.COV2.S was a replication-incompetent adenovirus type 26 vector that expressed a prefusion-stabilized SARS-CoV-2 spike protein derived from the original Wuhan strain. The receptor was derived from a person aged 18-60 years who received the Ad26.COV2.S COVID-19 vaccine or a placebo. The sequencing here drew on peripheral blood, taken in a trial of Ad26.COV2.S vaccine versus placebo.

The DNA sequence reads TGTGCCACCAGCAGGCCCCAGATAGCCGGGGAGCTGTTTTTT. This codes for CATSRPQIAGELFF. The chain is assembled from TRBV15 and TRBJ2-2, with the identity of the D gene unclear. V was cut back by 3 bases and J by 6 bases, leaving a gap of 11 bases between them. Taken from the germline V gene (reference sequence), the CDR1 and CDR2 loops are LNHNV and YYDKDF. The CDR3 holds 14 amino acids from the cysteine to the phenylalanine. Left in the record is the CDR3 DNA by itself, 42 bases read in frame from the first base.